This entry features one T cell receptor beta chain sequence. A split of CD4+ cells into CD45RA+ naive and CD45RA-negative memory subsets was performed. The data are from a study of shared clonotypes between healthy human individuals. Germline V gene sequence: CDR1 LNHDA, CDR2 SQIVND (reference sequence). The CDR3 contains 15 residues. V gave up 0 bases and J gave up 4 bases, with 12 bases separating them. Each cell subset's genomic DNA was divided evenly among several immunoSEQ plates. Libraries were prepared by immunoSEQ multiplex PCR; TCRdb keeps only in-frame clonotypes and omits some of them. The data hold some 900,000 clones, with over 75% observed a single time.

The chain carries TRBV19 and TRBJ1-2; D is uncertain. Sequencing was performed on memory CD4+ T cells sorted from blood. Subset given: CD45RA-negative fraction. The sequence was obtained from a young man in good health. CDR3: CASSIDESGFYGYTF. CDR3 sequence (DNA): TGTGCCAGTAGTATAGATGAGTCTGGGTTCTATGGCTACACCTTC.